These 4 T cell receptor beta chains share one sample of origin, sequenced in a study of cytomegalovirus exposure and HLA in healthy donors. The primer mix had 60 Vbeta and 13 Jbeta primers. The data were produced by immunoSEQ multiplex PCR, yet TCRdb's version contains in-frame clones alone and is incomplete. The sample contains around 110,000 clones, 81% of which appear only once. The sequenced sample was PBMCs. These receptors were taken from a woman aged 30 to 39 in good health and CMV-seronegative.

This clone was observed a few times. V gene TRBV5-1 combines with J gene TRBJ2-7; a weak D match, TRBD1 (6 bases). The V end was cut by 4 bases, the J end by 7 bases, with 18 bases between. The CDR3 contains 14 residues. Germline V gene sequence: CDR1 SGHRS, CDR2 YFSETQ. The CDR3 nucleotides read TGCGCCAGCAGCAGGGTGACAGGTCCTATTGAGCAGTACTTC. Protein product: CASSRVTGPIEQYF.

The rearrangement uses TRBV19 and TRBJ2-7, with 8 bases that match TRBD1. Trimming cost V 2 bases and J 3 bases; bases outside gene matches: 9. Germline CDR1 LNHDA, CDR2 SQIVND (reference sequence). The CDR3 runs 16 residues. The CDR3 loop reads CASSISSTGGYYEQYF. Written as DNA, the CDR3 is TGTGCCAGTAGTATAAGTTCAACAGGGGGTTACTACGAGCAGTACTTC.

V and J are TRBV28 and TRBJ2-1; tentative D call: TRBD1 (5 bases). CDR1 and CDR2 from the germline V gene are MDHEN and SYDVKM. V was trimmed by 1 base and J by 6 bases, leaving 7 bases between them. This CDR3 comprises 13 residues. This chain's CDR3 is CASSLLDSNEQFF. The CDR3 DNA sequence: TGTGCCAGCAGTTTATTAGACAGCAATGAGCAGTTCTTC.

J is TRBJ1-1 and V is TRBV4-1; possible D gene TRBD1, 5 bases. V dropped 4 bases and J dropped 5 bases, with 20 bases sitting between them. This CDR3 has 16 residues. Germline V gene sequence: CDR1 MGHRA, CDR2 YSYEKL. CDR3 nucleotides: TGCGCCAGCAGCCCTAACATAGGGGCTTTGGGGACTGAAGCTTTCTTT. Encoded protein: CASSPNIGALGTEAFF.